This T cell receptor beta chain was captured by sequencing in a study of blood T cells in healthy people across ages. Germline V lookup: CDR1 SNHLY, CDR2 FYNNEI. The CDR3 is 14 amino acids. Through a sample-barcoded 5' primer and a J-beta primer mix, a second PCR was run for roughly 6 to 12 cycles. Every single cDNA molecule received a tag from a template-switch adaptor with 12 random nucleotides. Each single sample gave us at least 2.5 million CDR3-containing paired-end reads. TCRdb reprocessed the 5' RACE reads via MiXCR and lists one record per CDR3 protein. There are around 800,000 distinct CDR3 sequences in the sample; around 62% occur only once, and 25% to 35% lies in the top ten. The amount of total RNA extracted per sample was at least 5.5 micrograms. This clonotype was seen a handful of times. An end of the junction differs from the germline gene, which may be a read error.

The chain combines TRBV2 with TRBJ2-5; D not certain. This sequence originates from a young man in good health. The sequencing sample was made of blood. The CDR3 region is CASSEGASGETQYF. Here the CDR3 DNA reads TGTGCTAGCAGTGAAGGAGCGAGTGGGGAGACCCAGTACTTC. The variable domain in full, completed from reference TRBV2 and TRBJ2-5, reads EPEVTQTPSHQVTQMGQEVILRCVPISNHLYFYWYRQILGQKVEFLVSFYNNEISEKSEIFDDQFSVERPDGSNFTLKIRSTKLEDSAMYFCASSEGASGETQYFGPGTRLLVL.